Listed below are T cell receptor beta chains from one sample, sequenced in a study of T-cell memory formation after mild COVID-19. TCRdb fed the 5' RACE reads into MiXCR, producing one record per CDR3 protein. The data contain about 400,000 distinct CDR3 sequences, approximately 15% of them singletons. Sequences were obtained from PBMCs or a T cell subset sorted from them (not recorded which). These receptors all stem from a man younger than 30 who had mild COVID-19 (a few samples of this study predate the infection). Cell type and time point are not known. Each CDR3 is given with its conserved first and last residue.

TRBJ1-5,TRBV5-6,CASSRYPGQGNQPQHF
TRBJ2-1,TRBV5-1,CASSQNRLAGGVYEQFF
TRBJ2-5,TRBV7-2,CASSSRGVQTHLETQYF
TRBJ2-7,TRBV2,CAIRTGSYEQYF
TRBJ1-5,TRBV20-1,CSAESDNQPQHF
TRBJ2-1,TRBV11-1,CASSLAAGTSYNEQFF
TRBJ1-1,TRBV24-1,CATSDGTSAFF
TRBJ2-1,TRBV30,CARTVAGGNEQFF
TRBJ1-2,TRBV7-8,CASSSGFNYGYTF
TRBJ2-1,TRBV9,CASNPDPNNEQFF
TRBJ2-5,TRBV4-3,CASSQDGPQPQETQYF
TRBJ1-2,TRBV5-1,CASSFDGSGYTF
TRBJ2-5,TRBV3-1,CASSQDYTGSHRTQYF
TRBJ2-3,TRBV6-2/TRBV6-3,CASRDDLDTQYF
TRBJ2-5,TRBV20-1,CSARETSGGQETQYF
TRBJ2-6,TRBV6-5,CASKKGRLSSGANVLTF
TRBJ1-1,TRBV29-1,CSARISGTEAFF
TRBJ2-7,TRBV4-3,CASSQTGGPYEQYF
TRBJ1-2,TRBV7-9,CASSLGYGETDYGYTF
TRBJ2-3,TRBV13,CASSLDDSTDTQYF
TRBJ2-2,TRBV9,CASSVGAGGDGELFF
TRBJ2-5,TRBV18,CASSPPGLPRETQYF
TRBJ1-2,TRBV11-2,CASGRQGASSYGYTF
TRBJ1-3,TRBV4-3,CASSQDHRSYSGNTIYF
TRBJ2-5,TRBV29-1,CGARPQGARIQETQYF
TRBJ1-2,TRBV7-2,CASSSQGQDGYTF
TRBJ1-6,TRBV20-1,CSARGVTGSPLHF
TRBJ2-7,TRBV4-2,CASSHAGKPYEQYF
TRBJ1-6,TRBV4-3,CASSQSPNSPLHF
TRBJ2-4,TRBV6-5,CASSYSPGQGNIQYF
TRBJ2-6,TRBV7-6,CASSTRRGSGANVLTF
TRBJ2-5,TRBV5-1,CASSGGRGGEETQYF
TRBJ1-6,TRBV19,CASSIATNSPLHF
TRBJ2-7,TRBV7-9,CASSLGQGESYEQYF
TRBJ2-3,TRBV6-5,CASSYMGGASDTQYF
TRBJ2-5,TRBV13,CASSIRLVIQETQYF
TRBJ1-5,TRBV6-6,CASSYPRVEQPQHF
TRBJ1-2,TRBV20-1,CSARELRDPNYGYTF
TRBJ2-1,TRBV5-6,CASSWMNSGGTNNEQFF
TRBJ2-3,TRBV5-1,CASSLGGADTQYF
TRBJ2-6,TRBV3-1,CASSRQGAGANVLTF
TRBJ1-5,TRBV6-6,CAARGLKGNQPQHF
TRBJ2-3,TRBV6-5,CASSSGQGSSTDTQYF
TRBJ2-1,TRBV7-2,CASSLAWASEQFF
TRBJ2-3,TRBV4-3,CASSQSADTQYF
TRBJ1-1,TRBV4-3,CASSQEMYKNTEAFF
TRBJ2-5,TRBV4-3,CASSQEWAGRETQYF
TRBJ2-3,TRBV11-1,CASSPRDSDTDTQYF
TRBJ2-7,TRBV5-6,CASSLGSYYEQYF
TRBJ1-4,TRBV4-3,CASSQDLDEGGEKLFF
TRBJ2-5,TRBV20-1,CSASRPGLAGGSPETQYF
TRBJ1-1,TRBV28,CASSRDSRAAFF
TRBJ1-5,TRBV4-1,CASSQEQTLGNQPQHF
TRBJ2-5,TRBV24-1,CATSTLLAGGETQYF